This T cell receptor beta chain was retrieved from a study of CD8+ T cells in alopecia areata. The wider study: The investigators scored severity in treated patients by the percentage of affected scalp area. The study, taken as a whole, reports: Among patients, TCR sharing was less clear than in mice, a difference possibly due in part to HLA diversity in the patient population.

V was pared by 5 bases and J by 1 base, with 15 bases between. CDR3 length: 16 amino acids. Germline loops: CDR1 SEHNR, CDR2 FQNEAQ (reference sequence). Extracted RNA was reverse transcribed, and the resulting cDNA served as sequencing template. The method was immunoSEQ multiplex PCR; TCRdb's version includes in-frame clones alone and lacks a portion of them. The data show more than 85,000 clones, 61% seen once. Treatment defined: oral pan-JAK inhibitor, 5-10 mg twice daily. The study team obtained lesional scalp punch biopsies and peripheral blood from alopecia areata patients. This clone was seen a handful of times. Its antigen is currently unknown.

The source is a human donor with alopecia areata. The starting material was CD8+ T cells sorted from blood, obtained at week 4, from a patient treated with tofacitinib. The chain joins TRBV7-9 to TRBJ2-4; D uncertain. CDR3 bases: TGTGCCAGCAGCCAAGGCCAAAGTGGGGCCAAAAACATTCAGTACTTC. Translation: CASSQGQSGAKNIQYF.